This T cell receptor (beta chain) was identified during a study of cytomegalovirus exposure and HLA in healthy donors. V was shortened by 8 bases and J by 6 bases, with 17 bases between the two germline ends. Germline V gene data show CDR1 as MNHEY and CDR2 as SVGAGI. The length of the CDR3 is 13 residues. Researchers ran the PCR with 60 Vbeta and 13 Jbeta primers. The method was immunoSEQ multiplex PCR; TCRdb's version includes in-frame clones alone and lacks a portion of them. The sample contains fewer than 200,000 clones, 80% of which appear only once. This TCR was recovered from a man between 18 and 29 years old in good health and CMV-seropositive. The sample was PBMCs. The genes are TRBV6-5 and TRBJ2-7, with D perhaps TRBD2 (6 bases). This CDR3 reads CASSRAGWLEQYF. The CDR3 DNA sequence: TGTGCCAGCTCCCGGGCGGGATGGCTCGAGCAGTACTTC.